This TCR beta chain was observed in a study of blood T cell repertoires in COVID-19. Under the authors' procedure: Using reference gene primer amplification, nucleated cell counts were estimated. The protocol was immunoSEQ multiplex PCR, while the TCRdb copy is restricted to in-frame clones and leaves out a portion. That table supplies the V and J calls and clone size; D and trimming were determined from the DNA. The sample includes tens of thousands of clones, approximately 90% of them seen just once. This CDR3 region has 13 residues. The germline CDR1 and CDR2 sequences are KGHDR and SFDVKD. Trimming pared 7 bases from V and 7 bases from J, leaving 13 bases between.

Material for sequencing was peripheral blood. The chain links TRBV24-1 to TRBJ1-5, with D hard to call. This TCR was sampled from an elderly woman with acute or convalescent COVID-19. CDR3 DNA sequence: TGTGCCACCAGCGGAGGGTACGGACAGCCCCAGCATTTT. Amino acids: CATSGGYGQPQHF.